This TCR beta chain appears in the sequencing data of a study of blood T cell repertoires in COVID-19. Study background: Samples taken during acute and convalescent COVID-19 were collected in the United States, Italy and Spain.

Assay used: immunoSEQ multiplex PCR; TCRdb lists only in-frame clones, some missing. The sample contains tens of thousands of clones, around 78% of which appear only once. Germline CDR1 GTSNPN, CDR2 SVGIG (reference sequence). This CDR3 is 12 amino acids long. The V gene lost 0 bases and the J gene lost 5 bases, with 7 bases spanning the gap. The source is a human donor in a cohort sampled during active COVID-19. Input material: peripheral blood. V and J are TRBV30 and TRBJ1-2; D uncertain. The CDR3 reads CAWSVQSYGYTF. The CDR3, as DNA: TGTGCCTGGAGTGTACAAAGTTATGGCTACACCTTC.